This TCR beta chain was sequenced in a study of T-cell reconstitution after alpha-beta-depleted transplantation in children. The study's findings and limits: It was surviving recipient T cells and thymic progenitors that gave some patients high TCRbeta diversity at day 60. In patients about two months after transplant, alpha-beta T cells reportedly arose from several hundred expanded graft clones. Most T-cell counts and diversity one year after the transplant came from T cells that were newly produced.

Between the trimmed V and J ends, which lost 2 bases and 4 bases, there was a span of 10 bases. The germline gives CDR1 SEHNR, CDR2 FQNEAQ (reference sequence). The CDR3 length is 14 residues. On this clonotype itself: Its antigen is not identified.

For TCRbeta, the library was prepared with unique molecular identifiers. TCRdb processed the PCR reads anew with MiXCR; each CDR3 protein has one entry. The sample carries roughly 200,000 distinct CDR3 sequences, about 11% recorded once. The TCR originated in a child in the first two years of life with acute myeloid leukemia, due to receive a stem cell transplant. Sequenced material: PBMCs, taken before TCRalphabeta/CD19-depleted stem cell transplant. J is TRBJ2-3 and V is TRBV7-9; D is perhaps TRBD1 or TRBD2 (6 bases each). The CDR3 loop is CASSLRRGSDTQYF. Here the CDR3 DNA reads TGTGCCAGCAGCTTAAGGAGGGGGTCAGATACGCAGTATTTT.